This T cell receptor beta chain was sequenced during a study of immune cell composition in non-small cell lung cancer. Study-level information: Most cases were lung adenocarcinoma or squamous cell carcinoma. Study results and limitations: In adenocarcinoma, maximal tumour-associated clone frequency tracked TIL tumour reactivity.

Method: immunoSEQ multiplex PCR; TCRdb's copy keeps in-frame clones and lacks some. The data contain about 8,000 clones, roughly 80% of them singletons. DNA was extracted from unsorted cell suspensions stored frozen. V was clipped by 4 bases and J by 6 bases; unmatched bases: 6. This CDR3 is 14 amino acids long. Per germline, CDR1 SGHAT and CDR2 FQNNGV. In regard to this clone: Its antigen remains unidentified.

The sequence came from a human donor with non-small cell lung cancer. This chain uses TRBV11-2 with TRBJ1-1; TRBD1 aligns across 9 bases. The sample was lung tumor tissue. The CDR3 bases are TGTGCCAGCAGCTCGGGACAGGGAAGCCCTGAAGCTTTCTTT. As protein: CASSSGQGSPEAFF.